This T cell receptor beta chain comes out of a study of graft-versus-host responses after intestinal transplantation. Turning to the study itself: Each transplant was multivisceral, liver-intestinal, or isolated intestinal. Every recipient had anti-thymocyte globulin induction and roughly 3 years of tacrolimus plus steroids. Study observations and caveats: Investigators detected GvH clones in recipient marrow, with some emerging earlier in ileum or blood.

Processing released intraepithelial and lamina propria lymphocytes from the graft tissue. CDR1 and CDR2 (germline): SGHVS, FNYEAQ. V lost 1 base to trimming and J lost 1 base, with 10 bases between them. This CDR3 spans 15 amino acids. Comments on this clone: Its antigen remains unidentified.

Some clones are missing from TCRdb's copy, which holds only in-frame ones; the method was immunoSEQ multiplex PCR. The sample lists roughly 4,500 clones, roughly 72% seen once, with approximately 7.7% in the top ten. The clonotype comes from a human patient who received an intestinal transplant, so some T cells may come from the graft donor. The chain combines TRBV7-6 with TRBJ1-1, with D unresolved. This specimen was ileum tissue, taken 17 days after transplant. The CDR3, as DNA: TGTGCCAGCAGCTTAGATGAGGCTTCGAACACTGAAGCTTTCTTT. Amino acids: CASSLDEASNTEAFF.